The 20 T cell receptor beta chains below come from one sample, sequenced in a study of blood T cell repertoires in COVID-19. Profiling relied on immunoSEQ multiplex PCR, and the TCRdb table lists in-frame clones only, not all of them. The table includes 300,000 to 450,000 clones, around nine tenths detected once. Sequenced material: PBMCs or T cells enriched from blood (not recorded which). These TCRs come from a woman aged 25 to 39 who had been exposed to COVID-19.

This clone was detected once. V gene TRBV6-5 combines with J gene TRBJ2-7; D uncertain. The CDR3 has 16 amino acids. Trimming took 0 bases from V and 0 from J, leaving 12 bases between them. CDR1 is MNHEY, CDR2 SVGAGI, per germline. The CDR3 region is CASSYSRIGASYEQYF. DNA for the CDR3: TGTGCCAGCAGTTACTCGAGAATCGGAGCCTCCTACGAGCAGTACTTC.

The gene calls are TRBV18 and TRBJ2-2, with D tentatively TRBD1 (6 bases). CDR3 size: 16 residues. V lost 2 bases and J 4 bases, leaving 14 bases between the germline ends. The germline gives CDR1 KGHSH, CDR2 LQKENI. The chain's CDR3 is CASSPTLDRPTGELFF. The CDR3 nucleotides are TGTGCCAGCTCACCAACGTTGGACAGACCCACCGGGGAGCTGTTTTTT.

The V and J genes are TRBV3-1 (or the pseudogene TRBV3-2) and TRBJ1-3, with TRBD1 as a possible D gene (5 bases). V lost 4 bases and J 8 bases, leaving 18 bases between the germline ends. In germline, CDR1 is LGHDT, CDR2 YNNKEL (reference sequence). This CDR3 has 15 amino acids. CDR3: CASSRGTFRGDTIYF. The CDR3, as DNA: TGTGCCAGCAGCCGCGGGACCTTCCGAGGTGACACCATATATTTT.

This chain uses TRBV19 with TRBJ2-7; D gene uncertain. The CDR3 contains 13 residues. V was pared by 4 bases and J by 5 bases, with 12 bases between. The germline V gene has CDR1 LNHDA and CDR2 SQIVND (reference sequence). CDR3 residues: CASSRAAVDEQYF. For the CDR3, the DNA is TGTGCCAGTAGTAGGGCCGCAGTTGACGAGCAGTACTTC.

The count of this clone is one. This sample includes further DNA sequences coding for the same CDR3. The genes are TRBV5-1 and TRBJ1-2; 7 bases are shared with TRBD1. The CDR3 totals 14 residues. Germline trimming cut 4 bases from V and 0 bases from J; bases unmatched to any gene: 3. Looked up from germline, CDR1 is SGHRS and CDR2 is YFSETQ. CDR3 nucleotides: TGCGCCAGCAGCACCGGGACAGCTAACTATGGCTACACCTTC. It translates to CASSTGTANYGYTF.

This chain joins TRBV6-5 and TRBJ1-4; 9 bases align to TRBD1. This CDR3 region has 15 residues. The V gene end was trimmed by 4 bases and the J gene end by 8 bases; junction bases not matched to a gene: 8. Germline V gene lookup returns CDR1 MNHEY and CDR2 SVGAGI. CDR3 bases: TGTGCCAGCAGTTCAACAGGGGGCGCGGAGGAAAAACTGTTTTTT. Protein sequence: CASSSTGGAEEKLFF.

The rearrangement uses TRBV28 and TRBJ2-1, with 7 bases identical to TRBD2. Trimming cost V 5 bases and J 8 bases; bases outside gene matches: 12. CDR3 length: 15 residues. Per the germline V gene, CDR1 is MDHEN and CDR2 is SYDVKM. CDR3 region: CASSLLTGGGDEQFF. Written as DNA, the CDR3 is TGTGCCAGCAGTCTTCTCACGGGAGGAGGGGATGAGCAGTTCTTC.

The rearrangement links TRBV28 to TRBJ1-4; 8 nucleotides line up with TRBD1. The CDR3 consists of 14 residues. Unmatched junction bases numbered 7, after V lost 5 bases and J lost 8 bases. CDR1 is MDHEN, CDR2 SYDVKM, per germline. Written as DNA, the CDR3 is TGTGCCAGCAGTCCTGACAGGGGCTTAGAAAAACTGTTTTTT. This translates into CASSPDRGLEKLFF.

The chain uses TRBV19 and TRBJ1-6, with 7 positions matching TRBD1. The CDR3 consists of 15 residues. The V and J ends lost 3 bases and 7 bases, in that order; junction bases with no gene match: 6. CDR1 is LNHDA, CDR2 SQIVND, per germline (reference sequence). The CDR3 protein is CASSIRTGANSPLHF. CDR3 coding DNA: TGTGCCAGTAGTATCCGAACAGGGGCGAATTCACCCCTCCACTTT.

CDR3 in DNA: TGCGCCAGCAGCTTGTCTCCAGTCACCGGGGAGCTGTTTTTT. Protein sequence: CASSLSPVTGELFF. The V call is TRBV5-1, the J call TRBJ2-2; D gene uncertain. The CDR3 consists of 14 residues. Trimming shortened V by 1 base and J by 4 bases, and 8 bases separated the two germline ends. Germline V CDR1 and CDR2: SGHRS, YFSETQ.

This sequence joins TRBV7-8 and TRBJ2-2, with D possibly being TRBD1 (6 bases). CDR1 is SGHVS and CDR2 is FQNEAQ in the germline V gene. V lost 6 bases to trimming and J lost 4 bases, with 18 bases between them. This CDR3 region has 16 residues. CDR3 residues: CASSGFGQSSTGELFF. The CDR3 bases are TGTGCCAGCAGTGGGTTCGGACAGTCGAGCACCGGGGAGCTGTTTTTT. Full variable domain (outside the CDR3, taken from reference TRBV7-8 and TRBJ2-2): GAGVSQSPRYKVAKRGQDVALRCDPISGHVSLFWYQQALGQGPEFLTYFQNEAQLDKSGLPSDRFFAERPEGSVSTLKIQRTQQEDSAVYLCASSGFGQSSTGELFFGEGSRLTVL.

This clone showed up just once. The J gene is TRBJ1-5, the V gene TRBV27, with D perhaps matching TRBD1 (5 bases). The V gene's germline CDR1 is MNHEY and CDR2 SMNVEV (reference sequence). The ends were cut back, 6 bases at V and 4 bases at J, with 19 bases in the middle. The CDR3 is 16 amino acids. CDR3 DNA: TGTGCCAGCAGGCAGGCAGGACACCAAACTAATCAGCCCCAGCATTTT. This translates into CASRQAGHQTNQPQHF.

The chain uses TRBV29-1 and TRBJ2-7; weak D call: TRBD2 (6 bases). The V and J ends lost 7 bases and 1 base respectively, with 17 bases between them. The germline V gene has CDR1 SQVTM and CDR2 ANQGSEA. This CDR3 comprises 14 residues. The CDR3 DNA sequence: TGCAGCGCCAGCAGTGGGACTTCGTCCTACGAGCAGTACTTC. Translation: CSASSGTSSYEQYF.

CDR3 DNA: TGCGCCAGCAGCTTGGTACAGGGGCGAGGCACCGGGGAGCTGTTTTTT. Protein sequence: CASSLVQGRGTGELFF. This chain joins TRBV5-1 and TRBJ2-2, with TRBD1 matching 7 bases. The CDR3 loop spans 16 amino acids. CDR1 is SGHRS and CDR2 is YFSETQ in the germline V gene. V shed 0 bases and J 4 bases; nucleotides not matched to a gene: 6.

The CDR3 DNA follows: TGCGCCAGCAGCTTAAGAGAATGGACAGGGGATAGCACAGATACGCAGTATTTT. Translated, it gives CASSLREWTGDSTDTQYF. The chain joins TRBV5-1 to TRBJ2-3, with TRBD1 matching 9 bases. After removal of 2 bases from V and 0 bases from J, the junction contained 10 bases not matched to a gene. The V gene's germline CDR1 is SGHRS and CDR2 YFSETQ. This CDR3 is 18 amino acids long.

The V call is TRBV7-9, the J call TRBJ1-4; TRBD1 aligns across 12 bases. Germline V gene lookup returns CDR1 SEHNR and CDR2 FQNEAQ (reference sequence). This CDR3 has 14 amino acids. The V and J ends lost 5 bases and 8 bases, in that order; junction bases with no gene match: 3. Here the CDR3 reads CASSPGQGAEKLFF. The CDR3 coding sequence is TGTGCCAGCAGCCCGGGACAGGGGGCGGAAAAACTGTTTTTT.

The chain carries TRBV27 and TRBJ1-1; 8 bases line up with TRBD1. In germline, CDR1 is MNHEY, CDR2 SMNVEV (reference sequence). The CDR3 covers 19 residues. The junction had 18 bases not matched to a gene; V was cut back by 5 bases and J by 1 base. The CDR3 region is CASSPPPGQAGKANTEAFF. In DNA form, the CDR3 reads TGTGCCAGCAGTCCGCCCCCGGGACAGGCTGGAAAGGCGAACACTGAAGCTTTCTTT.

The chain joins TRBV24-1 to TRBJ2-5; 7 bases agree with TRBD1. V lost 7 bases and J lost 2; bases outside the gene matches: 9. There are 15 residues in the CDR3. Germline lookup yields CDR1 KGHDR and CDR2 SFDVKD. In DNA form, the CDR3 reads TGTGCCACCAGCTTGGGACAGCGCTCACAAGAGACCCAGTACTTC. Amino acids: CATSLGQRSQETQYF.

J is TRBJ2-3 and V is TRBV6-1, with a possible D match to TRBD1 (5 bases). The CDR3 length is 14 residues. V lost 1 base to trimming and J lost 4 bases, with 9 bases between them. Germline CDR1 reads MNHNS; CDR2 reads SASEGT. The CDR3 sequence is CASSEVTGPDTQYF. The DNA of the CDR3 is TGTGCCAGCAGTGAAGTTACAGGCCCAGATACGCAGTATTTT.

The gene calls are TRBV5-1 and TRBJ2-1, with TRBD2 matching over 12 bases. Germline-derived CDR1 and CDR2 are SGHRS and YFSETQ. Germline trimming cut 7 bases from V and 2 bases from J; bases unmatched to any gene: 7. The CDR3 is 16 amino acids. The CDR3 bases are TGCGCCAGCCACCTAGCGGGAGGGAATCCCTACAATGAGCAGTTCTTC. Amino acids: CASHLAGGNPYNEQFF.